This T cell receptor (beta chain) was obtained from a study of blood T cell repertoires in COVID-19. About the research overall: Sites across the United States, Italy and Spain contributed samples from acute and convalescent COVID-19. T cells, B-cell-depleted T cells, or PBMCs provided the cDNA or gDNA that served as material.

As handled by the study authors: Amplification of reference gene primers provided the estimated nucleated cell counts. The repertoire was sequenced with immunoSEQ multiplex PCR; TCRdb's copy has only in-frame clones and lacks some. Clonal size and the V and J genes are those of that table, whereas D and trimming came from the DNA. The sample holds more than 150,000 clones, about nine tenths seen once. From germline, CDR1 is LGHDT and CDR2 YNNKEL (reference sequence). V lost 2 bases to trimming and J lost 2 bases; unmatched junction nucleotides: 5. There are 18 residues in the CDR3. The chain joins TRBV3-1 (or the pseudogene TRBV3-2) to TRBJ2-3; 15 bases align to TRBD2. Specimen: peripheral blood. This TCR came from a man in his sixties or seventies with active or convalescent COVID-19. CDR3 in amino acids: CASSQPGLAGGNTDTQYF. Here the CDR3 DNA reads TGTGCCAGCAGCCAACCTGGACTAGCGGGAGGGAACACAGATACGCAGTATTTT.